Listed below are T cell receptor beta chains from one sample, sequenced in a study of OX40 agonist ivuxolimab in advanced cancers. Data came from immunoSEQ multiplex PCR; TCRdb stores just in-frame clones and leaves some out. In the table there are approximately 87,000 clones, approximately 89% of which are singletons. The sequencing used CD4+ or CD8+ T cells sorted from blood, collected in a trial of the OX40 agonist ivuxolimab. These receptors all stem from an adult with an advanced solid tumor such as melanoma, head and neck, liver or kidney cancer. The CDR3 runs from the conserved cysteine through the conserved F or W. D genes are given only for firm matches. A row's size may be missing; if present it is once, few, many or a size class.

TRBD1 | TRBJ2-1 | . | TRBV29-1 | TGCAGCGTTGGTCCCATTGACACAGGGGGTGTCTACAATGAGCAGTTCTTC | CSVGPIDTGGVYNEQFF
TRBD2 | TRBJ2-7 | . | TRBV7-2 | TGTGCCAGCAGCTTAGCGCCGGCGGGAGGGCCTTACGAGCAGTACTTC | CASSLAPAGGPYEQYF
TRBD2 | TRBJ2-7 | . | TRBV6-4 | TGTGCCAGCAGTGACTGGGGAGGGATCCTATCCTACGAGCAGTACTTC | CASSDWGGILSYEQYF
. | TRBJ1-5 | . | TRBV2 | TGTGCCAGCAGTGAGGTTATCCCCAAAGGGCAGCCCCAGCATTTT | CASSEVIPKGQPQHF
TRBD1 | TRBJ1-2 | once | TRBV11-2 | TGTGCCAGCAGCCGCGGGACAGCGCTAAGAAACTATGGCTACACCTTC | CASSRGTALRNYGYTF
. | TRBJ1-4 | . | TRBV18 | TGTGCCAGCTCCCCTTCGCCAGCCCGAGGTGAAAAACTGTTTTTT | CASSPSPARGEKLFF
TRBD2 | TRBJ2-1 | . | TRBV5-6 | TGTGCCAGCAGCTCGCGAAAACTAGCGGGAGGTACCAGGGAGCAGTTCTTC | CASSSRKLAGGTREQFF
. | TRBJ2-5 | . | TRBV7-8 | TGTGCCAGCAGCTTAGGCAGGGGCCAAGAGACCCAGTACTTC | CASSLGRGQETQYF
. | TRBJ1-5 | . | TRBV7-2 | TGTGCCAGCAGCTCCGAATATAATCAGCCCCAGCATTTT | CASSSEYNQPQHF
. | TRBJ2-7 | . | TRBV7-2 | TGTGCCAGCAGCTTAGGCCCAGGAGACCTCTACGAGCAGTACTTC | CASSLGPGDLYEQYF
. | TRBJ2-2 | . | TRBV7-7 | TGTGCTAGCAGCTTAACAACTTACACCGGGGAGCTGTTTTTT | CASSLTTYTGELFF
. | TRBJ2-7 | . | TRBV21-1 | TGTGCCAGCAGCTCCCCTCCACGGGTTCAAATAGGGGCCGGGCAGGGCTACGAGCAGTACTTC | CASSSPPRVQIGAGQGYEQYF
. | TRBJ2-7 | . | TRBV15 | TGTGCCACCAGCAGAGAGCACGGCACCTACGAGCAGTACTTC | CATSREHGTYEQYF
. | TRBJ2-7 | . | TRBV30 | TGTGCCTGGAGTGCGACTACCGGGACTTCCAACTACGAGCAGTACTTC | CAWSATTGTSNYEQYF
TRBD1 | TRBJ2-2 | . | TRBV18 | TGTGCCAGCTCGCCTCAGGGGGTTAACACCGGGGAGCTGTTTTTT | CASSPQGVNTGELFF
. | TRBJ2-7 | . | TRBV7-6 | TGTGCCAGCAGCTTAGGGGGGGCTGACGCGGGGAGCTCCTACGAGCAGTACTTC | CASSLGGADAGSSYEQYF
. | TRBJ1-2 | . | TRBV11-3 | TGTGCCAGCAGCTCCGCAGACATCGGCTACACCTTC | CASSSADIGYTF
TRBD2 | TRBJ2-4 | . | TRBV19 | TGTGCCAGTAGTACACCGGGACTAGCGGGAGTCGTGGCCAAAAACATTCAGTACTTC | CASSTPGLAGVVAKNIQYF
TRBD2 | TRBJ2-1 | . | TRBV11-3 | TGTGCCAGCAGCCCAAGCGGGGGCCACAATGAGCAGTTCTTC | CASSPSGGHNEQFF
TRBD1 | TRBJ1-3 | . | TRBV30 | TGTGCCTGGAGTGTACCTCGAACAGGGGAATTTGGAAACACCATATATTTT | CAWSVPRTGEFGNTIYF
. | TRBJ1-2 | . | TRBV10-3 | TGTGCCATCAGAGACACCTACGGGGCGGTCGATGGCTACACCTTC | CAIRDTYGAVDGYTF
TRBD2 | TRBJ2-7 | . | TRBV13 | TGTGCCAGCAGCTTAGCGGGAGGCGAGCAGTACTTC | CASSLAGGEQYF
. | TRBJ1-1 | . | TRBV5-1 | TGCGCCAGCAGCTTGGACGGGAGGGACGCTTTCTTT | CASSLDGRDAFF
TRBD2 | TRBJ2-3 | . | TRBV9 | TGTGCCAGCAGCGGGCCCCTACTTAGCGGGAGGGCGGCAGATACGCAGTATTTT | CASSGPLLSGRAADTQYF
. | TRBJ2-5 | . | TRBV7-9 | TGTGCCAGCAGCCCCCCCGGTGAGACCCAGTACTTC | CASSPPGETQYF
TRBD2 | TRBJ2-2 | . | TRBV28 | TGTGCCAGCAGACTCCCGCGGGAGCCCGGGGAGCTGTTTTTT | CASRLPREPGELFF
TRBD1 | TRBJ1-2 | . | TRBV7-6 | TGTGCCAGCAGCTTATCGACAGGGGGGTCTGGCTACACCTTC | CASSLSTGGSGYTF
TRBD2 | TRBJ2-5 | . | TRBV7-9 | TGTGCCAGCAGCTTAGCGAGCGGGATAGAGACCCAGTACTTC | CASSLASGIETQYF
. | TRBJ2-1 | . | TRBV30 | TGTGCCTGGAGTCCTGGACCGGTCGAGAATGAGCAGTTCTTC | CAWSPGPVENEQFF
. | TRBJ2-7 | once | TRBV6-6 | TGTGCCAGCATCTCCGGGACTTCGCCCCTTGGCGAGCAGTACTTC | CASISGTSPLGEQYF
. | TRBJ2-1 | . | TRBV9 | TGTGCCAGCAGCGTAGTGGGGTTGTCTGAGCAGTTCTTC | CASSVVGLSEQFF